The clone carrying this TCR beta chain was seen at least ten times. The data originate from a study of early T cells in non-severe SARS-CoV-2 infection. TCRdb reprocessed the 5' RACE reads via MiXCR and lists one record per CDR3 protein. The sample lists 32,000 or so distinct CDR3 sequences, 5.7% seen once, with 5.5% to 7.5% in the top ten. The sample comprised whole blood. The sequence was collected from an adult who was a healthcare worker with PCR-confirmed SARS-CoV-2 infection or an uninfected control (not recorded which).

DNA for the CDR3: TGTGCCAGCAGCTCGATCCGGGACAGGATGACAGATACGCAGTATTTT. It codes for CASSSIRDRMTDTQYF. The rearrangement uses TRBV7-3 and TRBJ2-3; 8 positions agree with TRBD1. Germline lookup yields CDR1 SGHTA and CDR2 FQGTGA. The CDR3 is 16 residues long. V shed 4 bases and J 3 bases; nucleotides not matched to a gene: 9.